This T cell receptor beta chain was identified in a study of blood T cell repertoires in COVID-19. Study in general: Researchers got acute and convalescent COVID-19 samples from the United States, Italy and Spain. From T cells, B-cell-depleted T cells, or PBMCs came the material, which was cDNA or gDNA.

The CDR3 length is 15 residues. Germline assignment: CDR1 KGHDR and CDR2 SFDVKD. On this clone: One end of the junction is discordant with germline, which a read error may explain.

Under the authors' procedure: Estimation of nucleated cell counts was performed using reference gene primer amplification. Generated by immunoSEQ multiplex PCR, the TCRdb table keeps only in-frame clones and is missing some. V, J and clone size are those of that table, while D and trimming were read from the DNA. The table has about 480,000 clones, around 89% seen once. The sequence derives from a young woman with acute or convalescent COVID-19. Sample: peripheral blood. The chain uses TRBV24-1 and TRBJ2-1, with D perhaps TRBD1 (6 bases). The CDR3 DNA reads TGTGCCACCAATGATCCCAGGGGTTCCTACAATGAGCAGTTCTTC. This encodes CATNDPRGSYNEQFF.